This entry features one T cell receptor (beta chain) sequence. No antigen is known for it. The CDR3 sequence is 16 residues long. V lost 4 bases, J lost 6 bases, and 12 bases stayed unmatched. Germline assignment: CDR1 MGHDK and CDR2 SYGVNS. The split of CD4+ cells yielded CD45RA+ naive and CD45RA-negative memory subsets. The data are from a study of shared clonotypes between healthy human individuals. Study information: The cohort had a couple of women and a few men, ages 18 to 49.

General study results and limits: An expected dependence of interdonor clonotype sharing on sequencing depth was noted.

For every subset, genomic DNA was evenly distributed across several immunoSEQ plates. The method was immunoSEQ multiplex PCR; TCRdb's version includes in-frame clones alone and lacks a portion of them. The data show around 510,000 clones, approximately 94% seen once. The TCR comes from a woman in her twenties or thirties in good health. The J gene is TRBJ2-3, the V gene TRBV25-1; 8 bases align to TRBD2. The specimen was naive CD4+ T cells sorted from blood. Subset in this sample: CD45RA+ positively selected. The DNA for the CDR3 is TGTGCCAGCAGTGGAGCGGGGAGCGGCGGGAGGGATACGCAGTATTTT. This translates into CASSGAGSGGRDTQYF.